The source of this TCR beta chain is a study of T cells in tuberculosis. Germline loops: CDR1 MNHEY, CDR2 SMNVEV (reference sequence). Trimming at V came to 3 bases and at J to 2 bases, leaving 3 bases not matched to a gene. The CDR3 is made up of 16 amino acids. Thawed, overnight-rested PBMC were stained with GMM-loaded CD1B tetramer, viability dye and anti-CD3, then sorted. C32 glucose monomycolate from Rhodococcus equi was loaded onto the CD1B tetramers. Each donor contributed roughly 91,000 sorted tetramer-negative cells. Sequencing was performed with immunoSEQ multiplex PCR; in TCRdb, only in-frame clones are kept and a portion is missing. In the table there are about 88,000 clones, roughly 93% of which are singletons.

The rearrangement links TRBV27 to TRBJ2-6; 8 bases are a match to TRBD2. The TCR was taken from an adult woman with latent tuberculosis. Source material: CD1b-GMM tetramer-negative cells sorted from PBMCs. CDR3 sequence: CASSFSGGTGANVLTF. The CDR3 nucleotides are TGTGCCAGCAGTTTCAGCGGGGGTACTGGGGCCAACGTCCTGACTTTC. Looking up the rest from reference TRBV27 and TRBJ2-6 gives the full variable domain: EAQVTQNPRYLITVTGKKLTVTCSQNMNHEYMSWYRQDPGLGLRQIYYSMNVEVTDKGDVPEGYKVSRKEKRNFPLILESPSPNQTSLYFCASSFSGGTGANVLTFGAGSRLTVL.